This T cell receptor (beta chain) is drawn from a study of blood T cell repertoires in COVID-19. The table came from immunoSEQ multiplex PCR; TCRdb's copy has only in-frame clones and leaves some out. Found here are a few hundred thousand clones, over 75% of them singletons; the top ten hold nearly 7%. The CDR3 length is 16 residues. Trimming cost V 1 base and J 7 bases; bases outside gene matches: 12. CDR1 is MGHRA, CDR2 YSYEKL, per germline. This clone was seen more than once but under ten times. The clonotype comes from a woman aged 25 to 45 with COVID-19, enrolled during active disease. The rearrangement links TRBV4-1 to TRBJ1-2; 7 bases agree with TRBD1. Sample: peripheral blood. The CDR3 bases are TGCGCCAGCAGCCAAGGTATGAGGGGGCTGCGCCCTGGCTACACCTTC. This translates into CASSQGMRGLRPGYTF.